This T cell receptor beta chain was obtained from a study of blood T cell repertoires in COVID-19. Study information: Acute and convalescent COVID-19 specimens originated in the United States, Italy and Spain. T cells, B-cell-depleted T cells, or PBMCs supplied cDNA or gDNA.

Per the original methods: Amplification with reference gene primers provided the estimates of nucleated cell counts. Measured with immunoSEQ multiplex PCR; TCRdb has only the in-frame clones, and not every one. The V and J calls and clone size come from that table; D and trimming were worked out from the DNA. This table has about 270,000 clones, approximately 89% appearing once. Trimming at V came to 6 bases and at J to 4 bases, leaving 6 bases not matched to a gene. Germline CDR1 MNHEY, CDR2 SMNVEV (reference sequence). The CDR3 runs to 14 residues. J is TRBJ2-7 and V is TRBV27, with 10 bases fitting TRBD2. Sequencing was performed on peripheral blood. This TCR was recovered from a woman aged 45-59 years with acute or convalescent COVID-19. CDR3 loop: CASRTGLAAYEQYF. DNA of the CDR3: TGTGCCAGCAGAACCGGACTAGCGGCTTACGAGCAGTACTTC.